This TCR beta chain was identified during a study of T cell responses to AZD1222 COVID-19 vaccine (dated by TCRdb to the early 2020s). Some background on the complete study: A total of approximately 230 trial participants underwent TCR sequencing, of whom roughly 210 received two doses of AZD1222 and about 25 received two doses of the MenACWY control vaccine. Enrollment into the trials was organized by age into subgroups of 18-55, 56-69 and 70-plus years, and those subgroups contained about 160, 30 and 59 TCR-sequenced participants, respectively. The paper's findings and limits, for the study overall: In the small 56-69-year group, the increase in depth fell short of significance, most likely because of low power. A significant rise in spike-specific TCR breadth and depth was observed after two AZD1222 doses relative to day 0 and relative to MenACWY recipients. Participants were mostly white British, with more females than males. The authors suggested clonal diversity may have been underestimated. Only a handful of AZD1222 recipients were SARS-CoV-2 seropositive at baseline, limiting conclusions about previously exposed vaccinees. The vaccine-associated CD4 TCRs covered the entire spike protein, and the dominant responses fell in regions 160-218 and 743-854. No day 14 peak-response samples were available, so repertoires were characterized only after the peak T cell response. Epitopes outside the regions mutated in the B.1.351 and B.1.1.7 variants were reportedly recognized by nearly half of the unique spike-specific TCRs.

The CDR3 regions of human TCRbeta chains were analyzed by immunosequencing. Regarding the original processing steps: Repertoire TCRs were checked for matches against a reference library of SARS-CoV-2-specific TCRs that had been generated using the MIRA antigen-specificity platform. Breadth was defined as the fraction of unique TCRs that were SARS-CoV-2-associated, and depth was defined as the fraction of total T cells that were SARS-CoV-2-associated. Using the MIRA data, each spike-specific TCR was mapped to the spike region that the TCR reacts to and placed in a CD4 or CD8 class. Log10-transformed breadth and depth values were compared by one-way ANOVA with Sidak's multiple comparisons tests. TCRdb mirrors the immuneACCESS table, restricted to in-frame sequences. Some clones are absent from its copies; in checked studies, under half trace to an unresolved V gene, and the reason for the others is unknown. The DNA was the basis for D and trimming; V, J and clone size are from that table. This sample has 90,000 to 120,000 clones in its table, and approximately 89% of those were observed once. The ten largest make up around 3.3% of the sample.

In the germline V gene, CDR1 corresponds to SGDLS and CDR2 to YYNGEE. At the junction V is shortened by 3 bases and J by 3 bases, with 15 bases in between. The CDR3 starts with the cysteine, ends with the phenylalanine, and has 16 residues. Just the 48-base CDR3 DNA is kept, in frame starting at base 1. As to this clone: This receptor's antigen is unknown. Base qualities are missing; no much larger clone stands one base away.

Read against the paper, the sample's time point label means: baseline before first vaccination. Taken with the paper, the label for treatment or condition translates to: meningococcal conjugate vaccine given as trial control. Vaccinee samples came from UK trials COV001 and COV002, including a single-blind randomized controlled phase 2/3 trial of AZD1222 (ChAdOx1 nCoV-19) in healthy adults. For TCRbeta chain sequencing, PBMC samples were collected from trial participants at day 0 and at day 28 after the second dose. This sequence was found in an adult in good health. Sequencing was performed on peripheral blood, taken on day 0 of MenACWY control vaccination. The chain joins TRBV9 to TRBJ1-4; the D gene cannot be named for sure. CDR3 region: CASSGALGSANEKLFF. The nucleotide sequence reads as follows: TGTGCCAGCAGCGGGGCCTTAGGGTCAGCTAATGAAAAACTGTTTTTT.